This T cell receptor beta chain was profiled in a study of molecular identifiers for immune sequencing clone quantification. For the study at large: Four portions were sequenced after RNA from roughly 20,000 or 100,000 naive CD8 cells was split five ways in replicates.

This clonotype has a count of ten or more. Its specificity is not known. Listed TCR primers and previously described methods were used for bulk TCR libraries. TCRdb re-derived calls from the PCR reads in MiXCR, one entry per CDR3 protein. The table shows under 100,000 distinct CDR3 sequences, with about 23% occurring only once. Per the germline V gene, CDR1 is SQVTM and CDR2 is ANQGSEA. The CDR3 sequence is 15 residues long. Trimming left V 1 base short and J 5 bases short, with 16 bases between. Study outcomes and limitations: Naive cells had under 1% of molecules in clones above 20 RNA copies, effectors over 99%.

This chain uses TRBV29-1 with TRBJ2-3, with a weak D call TRBD1 (6 bases). This receptor was identified in a human donor in good health. Some libraries in this study had Jurkat cell RNA spiked in. Input material: naive CD8+ T cells from blood, with Jurkat cell RNA spiked in. This sample's subset: FACS-sorted CD8+CD4-CCR7+CD45RA+ naive T cells. In DNA, the CDR3 is TGCAGCGTTGAAGGCCAGGGGACCATCGGAGATACGCAGTATTTT. Translating it yields CSVEGQGTIGDTQYF.